The 2 T cell receptor beta chains below were found in one sample sequenced in a study of T cell responses to AZD1222 COVID-19 vaccine. Generated by immunoSEQ multiplex PCR, the TCRdb table keeps only in-frame clones and is missing some. This sample carries fewer than 30,000 clones, over 85% of them seen once, and the ten largest clones take 8.1%. Sequences were derived from peripheral blood, sampled on day 0 of AZD1222 vaccination. The receptors were gathered from an adult in good health.

A few counts support this clone. The chain carries TRBV4-1 and TRBJ2-3, with TRBD2 as a possible D gene (6 bases). With 3 bases removed from V and 4 bases from J, the gap between germline ends came to 17 bases. The CDR3 length is 16 residues. Germline values: CDR1 MGHRA, CDR2 YSYEKL. The CDR3 nucleotides are TGCGCCAGCAGCCAGCTGGGGACTTCCCGGCCAGATACGCAGTATTTT. Translation gives CASSQLGTSRPDTQYF.

The sample holds one count of this clone. V and J are TRBV15 and TRBJ2-3; perhaps TRBD2 as D (6 bases). CDR3 size: 16 residues. The ends were cut back, 4 bases at V and 1 base at J, with 15 bases in the middle. Germline V gives CDR1 LNHNV, CDR2 YYDKDF (reference sequence). The CDR3 DNA sequence: TGTGCCACCAGCACCCCGGAGGGAGACGGCACAGATACGCAGTATTTT. Its protein product is CATSTPEGDGTDTQYF.